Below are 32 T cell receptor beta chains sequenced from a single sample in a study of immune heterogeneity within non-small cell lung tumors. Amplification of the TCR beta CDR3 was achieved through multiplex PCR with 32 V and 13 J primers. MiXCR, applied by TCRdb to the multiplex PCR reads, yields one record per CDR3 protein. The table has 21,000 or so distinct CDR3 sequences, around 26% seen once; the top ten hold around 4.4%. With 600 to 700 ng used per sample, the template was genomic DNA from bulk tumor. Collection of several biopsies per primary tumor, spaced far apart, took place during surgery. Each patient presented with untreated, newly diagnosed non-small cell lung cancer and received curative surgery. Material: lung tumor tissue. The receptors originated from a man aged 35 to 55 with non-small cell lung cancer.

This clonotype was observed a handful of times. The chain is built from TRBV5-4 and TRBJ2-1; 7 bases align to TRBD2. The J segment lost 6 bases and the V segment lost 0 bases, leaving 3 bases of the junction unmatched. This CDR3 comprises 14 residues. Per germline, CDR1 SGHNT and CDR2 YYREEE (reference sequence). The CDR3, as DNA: TGTGCCAGCAGCTTGGGGTGGGGGGGCAATGAGCAGTTCTTC. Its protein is CASSLGWGGNEQFF. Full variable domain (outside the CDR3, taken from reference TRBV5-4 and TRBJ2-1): ETGVTQSPTHLIKTRGQQVTLRCSSQSGHNTVSWYQQALGQGPQFIFQYYREEENGRGNFPPRFSGLQFPNYSSELNVNALELDDSALYLCASSLGWGGNEQFFGPGTRLTVL.

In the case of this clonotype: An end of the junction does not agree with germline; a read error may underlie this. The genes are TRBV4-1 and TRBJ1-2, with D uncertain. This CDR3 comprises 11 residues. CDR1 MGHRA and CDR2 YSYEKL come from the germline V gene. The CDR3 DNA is TGCCCCAGCAGCCAACCGGGTGGCTACACCTTC. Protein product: CPSSQPGGYTF.

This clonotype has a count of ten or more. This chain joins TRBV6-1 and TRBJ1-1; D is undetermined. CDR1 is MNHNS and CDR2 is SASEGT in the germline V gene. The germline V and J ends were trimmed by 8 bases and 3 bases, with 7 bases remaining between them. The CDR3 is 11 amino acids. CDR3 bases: TGTGCCAGCGGGAGCTACACTGAAGCTTTCTTT. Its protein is CASGSYTEAFF.

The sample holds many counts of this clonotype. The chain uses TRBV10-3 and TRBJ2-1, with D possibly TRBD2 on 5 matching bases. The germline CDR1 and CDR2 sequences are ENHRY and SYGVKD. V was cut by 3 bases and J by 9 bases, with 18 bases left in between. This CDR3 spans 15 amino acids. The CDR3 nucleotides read TGTGCCATCAGTGAATCCCGCGGGCAGCTGGGTGAGCAGTTCTTC. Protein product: CAISESRGQLGEQFF.

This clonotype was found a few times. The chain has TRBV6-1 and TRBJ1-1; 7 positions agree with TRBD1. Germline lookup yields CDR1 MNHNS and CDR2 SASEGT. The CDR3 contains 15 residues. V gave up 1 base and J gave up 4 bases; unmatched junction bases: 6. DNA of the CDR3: TGTGCCAGCAGTGAAGGGGGCAGGGGGACCACTGAAGCTTTCTTT. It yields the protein CASSEGGRGTTEAFF.

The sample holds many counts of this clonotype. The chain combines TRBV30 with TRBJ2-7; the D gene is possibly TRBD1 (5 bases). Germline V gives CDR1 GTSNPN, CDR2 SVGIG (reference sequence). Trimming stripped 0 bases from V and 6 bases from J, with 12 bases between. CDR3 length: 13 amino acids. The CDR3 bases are TGTGCCTGGAGTGTACGGCCTCAGGGCGAGCAGTACTTC. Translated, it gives CAWSVRPQGEQYF.

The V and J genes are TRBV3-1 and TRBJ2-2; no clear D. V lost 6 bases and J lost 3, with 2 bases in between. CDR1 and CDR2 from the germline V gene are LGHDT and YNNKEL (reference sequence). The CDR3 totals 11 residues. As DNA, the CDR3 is TGTGCCAGCAGAGACACCGGGGAGCTGTTTTTT. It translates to CASRDTGELFF. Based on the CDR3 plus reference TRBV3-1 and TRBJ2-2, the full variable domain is DTAVSQTPKYLVTQMGNDKSIKCEQNLGHDTMYWYKQDSKKFLKIMFSYNNKELIINETVPNRFSPKSPDKAHLNLHINSLELGDSAVYFCASRDTGELFFGEGSRLTVL.

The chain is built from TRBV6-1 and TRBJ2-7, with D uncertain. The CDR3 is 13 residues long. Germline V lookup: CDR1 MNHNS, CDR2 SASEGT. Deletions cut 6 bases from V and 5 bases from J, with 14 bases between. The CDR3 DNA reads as TGTGCCAGCAGCCTCCGGGCACAACACGAGCAGTACTTC. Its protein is CASSLRAQHEQYF.

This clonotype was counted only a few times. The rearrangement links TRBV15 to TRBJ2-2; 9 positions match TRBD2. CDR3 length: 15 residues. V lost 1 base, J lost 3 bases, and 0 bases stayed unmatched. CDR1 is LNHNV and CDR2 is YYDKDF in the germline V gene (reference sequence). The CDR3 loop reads CATSRGTSDTGELFF. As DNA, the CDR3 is TGTGCCACCAGCAGAGGGACTAGCGACACCGGGGAGCTGTTTTTT. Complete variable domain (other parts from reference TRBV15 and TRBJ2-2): DAMVIQNPRYQVTQFGKPVTLSCSQTLNHNVMYWYQQKSSQAPKLLFHYYDKDFNNEADTPDNFQSRRPNTSFCFLDIRSPGLGDTAMYLCATSRGTSDTGELFFGEGSRLTVL.

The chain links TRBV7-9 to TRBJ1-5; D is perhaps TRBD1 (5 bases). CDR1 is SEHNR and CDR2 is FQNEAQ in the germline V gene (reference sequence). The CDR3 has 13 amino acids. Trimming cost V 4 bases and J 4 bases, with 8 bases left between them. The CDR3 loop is CASSYDRNQPQHF. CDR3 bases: TGTGCCAGCAGCTACGACAGAAATCAGCCCCAGCATTTT.

The CDR3 bases are TGCAGTGCCCAACGAGGGCTGGGGCAGTTCGGGGAGACCCAGTACTTC. It specifies CSAQRGLGQFGETQYF. The chain recombines TRBV20-1 with TRBJ2-5; D may correspond to TRBD1 or TRBD2 (5 bases each). Trimming cost V 6 bases and J 5 bases, with 25 bases left between them. From germline, CDR1 is DFQATT and CDR2 SNEGSKA (reference sequence). CDR3 size: 16 residues.

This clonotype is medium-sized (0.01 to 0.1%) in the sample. The CDR3 coding sequence is TGTGCCAGCCCGGGACCTCGATACGAGCAGTACTTC. Translation gives CASPGPRYEQYF. The genes are TRBV6-1 and TRBJ2-7; D possibly uses TRBD1 or TRBD2 (5 bases each). CDR1 is MNHNS, CDR2 SASEGT, per germline. This CDR3 is 12 amino acids long. The germline V and J ends were trimmed by 8 bases and 4 bases, with 12 bases remaining between them.

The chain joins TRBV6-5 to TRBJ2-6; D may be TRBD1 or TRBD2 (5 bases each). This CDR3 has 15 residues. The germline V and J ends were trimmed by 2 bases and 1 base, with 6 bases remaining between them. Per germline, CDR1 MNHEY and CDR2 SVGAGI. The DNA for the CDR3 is TGTGCCAGCAGTTACGGGGGATCTGGGGCCAACGTCCTGACTTTC. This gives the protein CASSYGGSGANVLTF.

CDR3 DNA: TGTGCCTGGACCGGGAGGCTAGCGGTTACGAAGCAGTACTTC. Translated, it gives CAWTGRLAVTKQYF. This chain connects TRBV30 to TRBJ2-7; TRBD2 matches 7 bases. Germline CDR1 is GTSNPN and CDR2 is SVGIG (reference sequence). The CDR3 is 14 amino acids. Trimming removed 4 bases from V and 8 bases from J; junction bases left unmatched: 14.

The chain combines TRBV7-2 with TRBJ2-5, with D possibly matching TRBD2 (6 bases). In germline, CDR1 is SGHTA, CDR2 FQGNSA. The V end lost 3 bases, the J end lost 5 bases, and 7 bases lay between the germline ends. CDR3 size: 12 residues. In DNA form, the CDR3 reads TGTGCCAGCAGCTTGGCGGGGGAGACCCAGTACTTC. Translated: CASSLAGETQYF.

This CDR3 is CSGKRQGMIQPQHF. The CDR3 DNA follows: TGCAGCGGGAAACGACAGGGTATGATTCAGCCCCAGCATTTT. The chain carries TRBV29-1 and TRBJ1-5; 7 nucleotides agree with TRBD1. V lost 7 bases and J lost 6; bases outside the gene matches: 12. This CDR3 has 14 amino acids. The germline V gene has CDR1 SQVTM and CDR2 ANQGSEA.

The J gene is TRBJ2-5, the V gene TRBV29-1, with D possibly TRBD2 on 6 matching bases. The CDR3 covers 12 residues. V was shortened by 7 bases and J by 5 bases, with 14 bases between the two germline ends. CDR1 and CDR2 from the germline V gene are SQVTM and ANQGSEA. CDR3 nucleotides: TGCAGCGCTGGGACTTTAGGGGAGACCCAGTACTTC. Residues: CSAGTLGETQYF.

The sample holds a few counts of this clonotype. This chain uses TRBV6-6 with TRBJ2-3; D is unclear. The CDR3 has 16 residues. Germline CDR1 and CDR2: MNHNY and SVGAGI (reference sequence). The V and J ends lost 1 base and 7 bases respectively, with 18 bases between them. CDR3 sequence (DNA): TGTGCCAGCAGTTACTACGGAGCTACAACCACCCATACGCAGTATTTT. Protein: CASSYYGATTTHTQYF.

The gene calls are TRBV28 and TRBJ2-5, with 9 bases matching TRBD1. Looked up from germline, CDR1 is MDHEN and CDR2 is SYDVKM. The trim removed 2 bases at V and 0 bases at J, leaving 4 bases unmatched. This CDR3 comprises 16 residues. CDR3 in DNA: TGTGCCAGCAGTTTAGCCGGGACAGGGTACCAAGAGACCCAGTACTTC. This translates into CASSLAGTGYQETQYF.

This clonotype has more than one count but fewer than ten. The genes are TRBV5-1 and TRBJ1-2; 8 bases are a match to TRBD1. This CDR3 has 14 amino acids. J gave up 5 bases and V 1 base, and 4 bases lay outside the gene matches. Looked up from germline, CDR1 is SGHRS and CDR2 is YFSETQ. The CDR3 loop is CASSLPDRGYGYTF. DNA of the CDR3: TGCGCCAGCAGCTTGCCAGACAGGGGATATGGCTACACCTTC. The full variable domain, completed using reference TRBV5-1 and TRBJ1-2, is KAGVTQTPRYLIKTRGQQVTLSCSPISGHRSVSWYQQTPGQGLQFLFEYFSETQRNKGNFPGRFSGRQFSNSRSEMNVSTLELGDSALYLCASSLPDRGYGYTFGSGTRLTVV.

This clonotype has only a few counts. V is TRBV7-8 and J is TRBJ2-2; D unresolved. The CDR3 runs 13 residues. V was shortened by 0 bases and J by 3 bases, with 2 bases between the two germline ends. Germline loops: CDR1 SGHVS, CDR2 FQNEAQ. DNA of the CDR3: TGTGCCAGCAGCTTAGCGCACACCGGGGAGCTGTTTTTT. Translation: CASSLAHTGELFF.

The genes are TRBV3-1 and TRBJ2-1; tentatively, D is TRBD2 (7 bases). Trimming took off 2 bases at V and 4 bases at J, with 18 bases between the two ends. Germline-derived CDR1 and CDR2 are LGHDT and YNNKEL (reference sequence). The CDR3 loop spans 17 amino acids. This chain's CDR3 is CASSQRGGGRWYNEQFF. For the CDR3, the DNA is TGTGCCAGCAGCCAAAGAGGGGGGGGGAGGTGGTACAATGAGCAGTTCTTC.

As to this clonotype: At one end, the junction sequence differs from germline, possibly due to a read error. The DNA for the CDR3 is TGCGCCAGCAGATTGGTACCAGGGGGCAGTTCGGGAAACACTGAAGCTTTCTTT. Protein: CASRLVPGGSSGNTEAFF. The V gene is TRBV5-1, the J gene TRBJ1-1; TRBD1 agrees at 8 bases. CDR3 length: 18 amino acids. Germline V gene sequence: CDR1 SGHRS, CDR2 YFSETQ. Full variable domain (remainder filled in from reference TRBV5-1 and TRBJ1-1): KAGVTQTPRYLIKTRGQQVTLSCSPISGHRSVSWYQQTPGQGLQFLFEYFSETQRNKGNFPGRFSGRQFSNSRSEMNVSTLELGDSALYLCASRLVPGGSSGNTEAFFGQGTRLTVV.

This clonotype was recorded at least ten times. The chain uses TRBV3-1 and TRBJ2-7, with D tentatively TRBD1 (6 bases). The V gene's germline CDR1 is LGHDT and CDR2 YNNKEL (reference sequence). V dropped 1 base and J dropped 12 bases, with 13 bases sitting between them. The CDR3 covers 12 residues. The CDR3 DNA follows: TGTGCCAGCAGCCAAGGGCAGGGGATTCGGTACTTC. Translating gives CASSQGQGIRYF.

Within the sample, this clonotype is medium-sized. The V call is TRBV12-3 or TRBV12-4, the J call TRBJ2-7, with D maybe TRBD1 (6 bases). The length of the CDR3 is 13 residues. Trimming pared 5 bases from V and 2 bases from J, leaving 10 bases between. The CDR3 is CASSAGQPYEQYF. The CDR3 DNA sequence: TGTGCCAGCAGTGCAGGACAGCCCTACGAGCAGTACTTC.

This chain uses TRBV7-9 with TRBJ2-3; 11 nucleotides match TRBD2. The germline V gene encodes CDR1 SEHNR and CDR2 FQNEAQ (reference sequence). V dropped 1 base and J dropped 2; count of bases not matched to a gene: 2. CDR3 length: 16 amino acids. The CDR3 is CASSLGLAGYTDTQYF. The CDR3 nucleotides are TGTGCCAGCAGCTTAGGACTAGCGGGATACACAGATACGCAGTATTTT.

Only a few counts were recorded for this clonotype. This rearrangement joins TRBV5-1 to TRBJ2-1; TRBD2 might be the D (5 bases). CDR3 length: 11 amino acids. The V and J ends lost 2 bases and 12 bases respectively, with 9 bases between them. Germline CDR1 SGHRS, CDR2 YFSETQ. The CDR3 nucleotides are TGCGCCAGCAGCTTATCGCGGGTGCAGTTCTTC. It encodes CASSLSRVQFF.

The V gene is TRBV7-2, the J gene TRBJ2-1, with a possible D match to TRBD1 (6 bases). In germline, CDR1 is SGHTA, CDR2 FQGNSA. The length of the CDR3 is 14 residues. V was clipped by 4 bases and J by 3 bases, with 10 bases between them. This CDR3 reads CASSSRDIYNEQFF. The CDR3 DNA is TGTGCCAGCAGCTCCCGGGACATCTACAATGAGCAGTTCTTC.

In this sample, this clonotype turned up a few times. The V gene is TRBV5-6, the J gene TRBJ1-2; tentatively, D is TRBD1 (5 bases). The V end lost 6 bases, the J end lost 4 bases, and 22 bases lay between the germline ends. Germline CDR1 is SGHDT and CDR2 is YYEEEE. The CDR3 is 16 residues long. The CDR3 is CASTWGLSLDSYGYTF. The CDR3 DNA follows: TGTGCCAGCACCTGGGGGTTATCTTTGGATTCCTATGGCTACACCTTC.

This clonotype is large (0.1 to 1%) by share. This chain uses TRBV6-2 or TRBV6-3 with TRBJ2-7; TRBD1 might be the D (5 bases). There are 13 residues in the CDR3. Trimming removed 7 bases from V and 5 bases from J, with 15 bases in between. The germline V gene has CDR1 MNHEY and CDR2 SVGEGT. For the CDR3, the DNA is TGTGCCAGCACCAGACCCCCAGGGAACGAGCAGTACTTC. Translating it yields CASTRPPGNEQYF.

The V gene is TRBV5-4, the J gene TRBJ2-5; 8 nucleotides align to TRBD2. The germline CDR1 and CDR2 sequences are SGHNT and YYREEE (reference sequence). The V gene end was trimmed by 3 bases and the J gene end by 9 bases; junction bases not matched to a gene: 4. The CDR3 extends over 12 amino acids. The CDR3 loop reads CASSSGGEAQYF. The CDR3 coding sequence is TGTGCCAGCAGCTCGGGGGGGGAGGCCCAGTACTTC.

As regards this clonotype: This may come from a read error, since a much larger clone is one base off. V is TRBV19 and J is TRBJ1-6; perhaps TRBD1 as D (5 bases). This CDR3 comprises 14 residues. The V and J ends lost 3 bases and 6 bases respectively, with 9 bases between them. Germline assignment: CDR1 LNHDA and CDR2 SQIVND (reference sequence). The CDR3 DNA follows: TGTGCCAGTAGTATCGGGGGATCTAATTCACCCCTCCACTTT. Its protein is CASSIGGSNSPLHF.